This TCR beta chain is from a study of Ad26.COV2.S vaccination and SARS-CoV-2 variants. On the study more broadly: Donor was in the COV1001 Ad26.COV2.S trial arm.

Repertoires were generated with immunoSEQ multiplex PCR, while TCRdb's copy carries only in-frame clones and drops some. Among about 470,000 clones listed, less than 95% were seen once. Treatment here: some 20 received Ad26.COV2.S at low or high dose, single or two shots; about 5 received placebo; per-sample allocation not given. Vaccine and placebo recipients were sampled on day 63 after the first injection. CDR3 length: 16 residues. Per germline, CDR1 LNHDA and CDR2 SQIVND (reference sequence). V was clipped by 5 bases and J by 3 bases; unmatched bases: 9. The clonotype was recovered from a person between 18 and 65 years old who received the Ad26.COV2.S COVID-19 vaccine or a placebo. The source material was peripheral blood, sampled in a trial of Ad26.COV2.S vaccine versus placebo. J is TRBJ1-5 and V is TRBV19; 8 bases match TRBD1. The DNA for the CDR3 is TGTGCCAGTAGTCCGGGCGGGACAGGTCTCAATCAGCCCCAGCATTTT. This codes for CASSPGGTGLNQPQHF.